This T cell receptor (beta chain) stems from a study of neoadjuvant nivolumab and ipilimumab in lung cancer. Study background: The combination arm added day-1 ipilimumab 1 mg/kg to nivolumab 3 mg/kg on days 1, 15, 29.

Notes on the study in general: TCR receptors were sequenced in few samples. TCR richness and clonality were higher in tumors than adjacent uninvolved lung.

A note on this clone: No antigen is known for it.

Repertoires were generated with immunoSEQ multiplex PCR, while TCRdb's copy carries only in-frame clones and drops some. The table lists over 15,000 clones, 65% to 85% of them singletons. The starting material was tumor tissue, obtained after neoadjuvant nivolumab, alone or with ipilimumab, at or shortly before surgery. This receptor was obtained from an adult with non-small cell lung cancer.

DNA for the CDR3: TGTGCCATCAGTGAATTATCTGGCAGCAATCAGCCCCAGCATTTT. It is translated as CAISELSGSNQPQHF. The chain recombines TRBV10-3 with TRBJ1-5; unclear D gene. Germline V CDR1 and CDR2: ENHRY, SYGVKD. V dropped 3 bases and J dropped 1 base, with 10 bases sitting between them. This CDR3 is built from 15 residues.